This T cell receptor (beta chain) emerged from a study of T cell repertoires in aging, cancer and after chemotherapy. TRB rearrangements spanning V, D and J were amplified using mixed TRB-A/B primers. A single record per CDR3 protein comes from TCRdb applying MiXCR to the multiplex PCR reads. The sample has under 15,000 distinct CDR3 sequences, around 23% seen once; the top ten hold about 50%. The template was genomic DNA from peripheral blood, not RNA. Input material: blood. The receptor's source is a human donor in good health.

This chain's CDR3 is CASSLVSTDTQYF. As DNA, the CDR3 is TGTGCCAGCAGCTTAGTTAGCACAGATACGCAGTATTTT. The rearrangement uses TRBV7-3 and TRBJ2-3; D is undetermined. Per the germline V gene, CDR1 is SGHTA and CDR2 is FQGTGA. The CDR3 is made up of 13 amino acids. V lost 2 bases, J lost 0 bases, and 3 bases lay in between.